The source of this T cell receptor (beta chain) is a study of shared clonotypes between healthy human individuals. Study outcomes and limitations: Naive subsets generally had larger estimated richness than memory subsets.

The authors' processing: From ImmunoSEQ came sequences covering only the junction and carrying no quality scores, so filtering differed. Using immunoSEQ multiplex PCR, the repertoire was profiled, and TCRdb retains in-frame clones only, with some absent. For V, J and clone size, that table is used; D and trimming come from the DNA. The table shows hundreds of thousands of clones, with around 78% occurring only once. All donors were Caucasian adults living in Nashville, Tennessee. Partitioning of CD4+ cells yielded a CD45RA+ naive subset and a CD45RA-negative memory subset. Remarks on this clone: What it binds is unknown.

The germline gives CDR1 SGHAT, CDR2 FQNNGV. The V and J ends lost 4 bases and 7 bases respectively, with 8 bases between them. There are 12 residues in the CDR3. The rearrangement uses TRBV11-2 and TRBJ1-5, with D unclear. The TCR originated in a young woman in good health. The sequenced material came from memory CD4+ T cells sorted from blood. Subset of the sample: CD45RA-negative fraction. In DNA, the CDR3 is TGTGCCAGCAGCTCAATAGGCCAGCCCCAGCATTTT. It yields the protein CASSSIGQPQHF.